The entry below describes one T cell receptor (beta chain). The antigen is undetermined. The source of the sample is a study of cytomegalovirus exposure and HLA in healthy donors. Regarding the study as a whole: CMV serostatus alone was available as immune exposure information. Cytomegalovirus status was reportedly diagnosed by the classifier with high specificity and sensitivity.

With 5 bases removed from V and 2 bases from J, the gap between germline ends came to 9 bases. The germline gives CDR1 SGHTA, CDR2 FQGNSA. The CDR3 spans 14 residues. PCR used 60 Vbeta primers and 13 Jbeta primers. Using immunoSEQ multiplex PCR, the repertoire was profiled, and TCRdb retains in-frame clones only, with some absent. The table shows roughly 200,000 clones, with under 85% occurring only once. Sequencing was done on a sample of PBMCs. This rearrangement joins TRBV7-2 to TRBJ2-2; D is perhaps TRBD1 (5 bases). The TCR sequence derives from a man aged 45-60 years in good health and CMV-seronegative. The chain's CDR3 is CASSGAGNTGELFF. The CDR3 nucleotides are TGTGCCAGCAGCGGGGCCGGAAACACCGGGGAGCTGTTTTTT.